These T cell receptor beta chains were read from a single sample in a study of blood T cell repertoires in COVID-19. Produced via immunoSEQ multiplex PCR; TCRdb's table is partial and in-frame only. The repertoire has a few hundred thousand clones, 65% to 90% of them found once; the top ten carry about 4.2%. The sequencing input was PBMCs or T cells enriched from blood (not recorded which). The receptors derive from a man in his thirties or forties who had recovered from COVID-19. Each CDR3 is given with its conserved first and last residue. Fields, in order: CDR3 DNA, CDR3 protein, D gene, J gene, clone size, V gene. A D gene is named only where the DNA matches it firmly. Clone size, where shown, is once, few, many, or a class for clones that have expanded.

CDR3nt: TGTGCCAGCAGATTGACAGGGGGTCAAGAGACCCAGTACTTC; CDR3aa: CASRLTGGQETQYF; d_gene: TRBD1; j_gene: TRBJ2-5; abundance: .; v_gene: TRBV2
CDR3nt: TGCAGCGTTGTACGGGTGGAGCGTTCTGGAAACACCATATATTTT; CDR3aa: CSVVRVERSGNTIYF; d_gene: .; j_gene: TRBJ1-3; abundance: few; v_gene: TRBV29-1
CDR3nt: TGCGCCAGCAGCTTCCTACCGAACACTGAAGCTTTCTTT; CDR3aa: CASSFLPNTEAFF; d_gene: .; j_gene: TRBJ1-1; abundance: .; v_gene: TRBV5-1
CDR3nt: TGTGCCATCAGTGACGGCTTATCGACGGGCGAGCAGTACTTC; CDR3aa: CAISDGLSTGEQYF; d_gene: .; j_gene: TRBJ2-7; abundance: .; v_gene: TRBV10-3
CDR3nt: TGTGCCTGGAGGGAGGGATACATCCAAGAGACCCAGTACTTC; CDR3aa: CAWREGYIQETQYF; d_gene: .; j_gene: TRBJ2-5; abundance: .; v_gene: TRBV30
CDR3nt: TGTGCCAGCAGTTATCAGACAGGGGTCAATGAGCAGTTCTTC; CDR3aa: CASSYQTGVNEQFF; d_gene: TRBD1; j_gene: TRBJ2-1; abundance: .; v_gene: TRBV6-5
CDR3nt: TGTGCCAGCAGACAAATGAGGGCGAGTGGCTACACCTTC; CDR3aa: CASRQMRASGYTF; d_gene: .; j_gene: TRBJ1-2; abundance: .; v_gene: TRBV28
CDR3nt: TGTGCCAGCAGCTTAGACGGGGGCGGGAGAACAGATACGCAGTATTTT; CDR3aa: CASSLDGGGRTDTQYF; d_gene: .; j_gene: TRBJ2-3; abundance: .; v_gene: TRBV11-2
CDR3nt: TGTGCCAGCAGTTCGACTAGCGGGTATGAGCAGTTCTTC; CDR3aa: CASSSTSGYEQFF; d_gene: TRBD2; j_gene: TRBJ2-1; abundance: once; v_gene: TRBV28
CDR3nt: TGTGCCAGTAGTATTAATAAGGGACAGGGTATCAACAATGAGCAGTTCTTC; CDR3aa: CASSINKGQGINNEQFF; d_gene: TRBD1; j_gene: TRBJ2-1; abundance: .; v_gene: TRBV19
CDR3nt: TGTGCCAGTACCTCGGAGGGTGGGTTTACCTACAATGAGCAGTTCTTC; CDR3aa: CASTSEGGFTYNEQFF; d_gene: .; j_gene: TRBJ2-1; abundance: .; v_gene: TRBV19
CDR3nt: TGTGCCAGCAGTCCCCAGGGGACTGAAGCTTTCTTT; CDR3aa: CASSPQGTEAFF; d_gene: .; j_gene: TRBJ1-1; abundance: .; v_gene: TRBV27
CDR3nt: TGTGCCAGCAGCTTTCTGGGGAGGTCGGACACTGAGGCTTTCTTT; CDR3aa: CASSFLGRSDTEAFF; d_gene: .; j_gene: TRBJ1-1; abundance: .; v_gene: TRBV5-6
CDR3nt: TGTGCCGGCGTCTCGGACCCAGCGGGAGCCGACGAGCAGTACTTC; CDR3aa: CAGVSDPAGADEQYF; d_gene: TRBD2; j_gene: TRBJ2-7; abundance: many; v_gene: TRBV6-5
CDR3nt: TGTGCCAGCAGTCGTGGGACAGGCCTAAACATTCAGTACTTC; CDR3aa: CASSRGTGLNIQYF; d_gene: TRBD1; j_gene: TRBJ2-4; abundance: .; v_gene: TRBV28
CDR3nt: TGTGCCGGCCATTATTACTCTGGGGCCAACGTCCTGACTTTC; CDR3aa: CAGHYYSGANVLTF; d_gene: .; j_gene: TRBJ2-6; abundance: .; v_gene: TRBV30
CDR3nt: TGTGCCAGCAGTGAATGGACAGGGTCAATTGGTCATGGCTACACCTTC; CDR3aa: CASSEWTGSIGHGYTF; d_gene: TRBD1; j_gene: TRBJ1-2; abundance: many; v_gene: TRBV6-1
CDR3nt: TGTGCCACCAGTGATTGGGACTTCACCGGGGAGCTGTTTTTT; CDR3aa: CATSDWDFTGELFF; d_gene: .; j_gene: TRBJ2-2; abundance: .; v_gene: TRBV24-1
CDR3nt: TGTGCCAGCAGCTCAACAGGGCCCTATGGCTACACCTTC; CDR3aa: CASSSTGPYGYTF; d_gene: .; j_gene: TRBJ1-2; abundance: .; v_gene: TRBV28
CDR3nt: TGCAGTATCTACTCCCATGAGCAGTTCTTC; CDR3aa: CSIYSHEQFF; d_gene: .; j_gene: TRBJ2-1; abundance: .; v_gene: TRBV20-1
CDR3nt: TGCGCCAGCAGCTTGGGGGGCCGGCCCCCAGATACGCAGTATTTT; CDR3aa: CASSLGGRPPDTQYF; d_gene: .; j_gene: TRBJ2-3; abundance: .; v_gene: TRBV5-1
CDR3nt: TGTGCCAGCACCAACAGGGAAAACATTCAGTACTTC; CDR3aa: CASTNRENIQYF; d_gene: .; j_gene: TRBJ2-4; abundance: .; v_gene: TRBV7-9
CDR3nt: TGTGCCAGCAGCGGAGAGTTCAGGGGGAGGGCTTTCTTT; CDR3aa: CASSGEFRGRAFF; d_gene: TRBD1; j_gene: TRBJ1-1; abundance: .; v_gene: TRBV9
CDR3nt: TGTGCCAGCCTCCGCGGATCGCTGGAGTATTTT; CDR3aa: CASLRGSLEYF; d_gene: .; j_gene: TRBJ2-3; abundance: .; v_gene: TRBV2
CDR3nt: TGTGCCACCAGTGATTTGCCTTCGACGGGGGTCTACGAGCAGTACTTC; CDR3aa: CATSDLPSTGVYEQYF; d_gene: .; j_gene: TRBJ2-7; abundance: .; v_gene: TRBV24-1
CDR3nt: TGTGCCAGCAGTTCGCCGGCTGGAAACACCATATATTTT; CDR3aa: CASSSPAGNTIYF; d_gene: .; j_gene: TRBJ1-3; abundance: .; v_gene: TRBV7-9
CDR3nt: TGTGCCAGCAGCCAATACACTAGCGGTGGGGGGAATGAGCAGTTCTTC; CDR3aa: CASSQYTSGGGNEQFF; d_gene: TRBD2; j_gene: TRBJ2-1; abundance: .; v_gene: TRBV3-1/TRBV3-2
CDR3nt: TGTGCCAGCAGTCTAATAGGAGTTATGAACACTGAAGCTTTCTTT; CDR3aa: CASSLIGVMNTEAFF; d_gene: .; j_gene: TRBJ1-1; abundance: .; v_gene: TRBV28
CDR3nt: TGTGCCAGTAGTTTCCGAGGTGGCGGTTCACCCCTCCACTTT; CDR3aa: CASSFRGGGSPLHF; d_gene: .; j_gene: TRBJ1-6; abundance: few; v_gene: TRBV19
CDR3nt: TGTGCCAGCAGCCCCAGTGATCAGCCCCAGCATTTT; CDR3aa: CASSPSDQPQHF; d_gene: .; j_gene: TRBJ1-5; abundance: .; v_gene: TRBV7-9
CDR3nt: TGCGCCAGCAGACCTGGACAGGGGATGAACACTGAAGCTTTCTTT; CDR3aa: CASRPGQGMNTEAFF; d_gene: TRBD1; j_gene: TRBJ1-1; abundance: .; v_gene: TRBV5-1
CDR3nt: TGCGCCAGCAGTAAAAACATTGGTGGGACAACGGATGAGCAGTTCTTC; CDR3aa: CASSKNIGGTTDEQFF; d_gene: .; j_gene: TRBJ2-1; abundance: .; v_gene: TRBV5-1
CDR3nt: TGCGCCAGCAGTGTCCGACTAGCTTCCGAGCAGTACTTC; CDR3aa: CASSVRLASEQYF; d_gene: TRBD2; j_gene: TRBJ2-7; abundance: .; v_gene: TRBV10-1
CDR3nt: TGTGCCAGCAGCACTAGCGGGAGGGCCCGGGGTGAGACCCAGTACTTC; CDR3aa: CASSTSGRARGETQYF; d_gene: TRBD2; j_gene: TRBJ2-5; abundance: once; v_gene: TRBV7-2
CDR3nt: TGTGCCAGTTACTCCTATGGCTACACCTTC; CDR3aa: CASYSYGYTF; d_gene: .; j_gene: TRBJ1-2; abundance: .; v_gene: TRBV28
CDR3nt: TGCGCCAGCAGGTACATACGGGTCGCTGAAGCTTTCTTT; CDR3aa: CASRYIRVAEAFF; d_gene: .; j_gene: TRBJ1-1; abundance: .; v_gene: TRBV23-1
CDR3nt: TGTGCCACCGCCGAGCGGGGGAGCTCCTACGAGCAGTACTTC; CDR3aa: CATAERGSSYEQYF; d_gene: TRBD2; j_gene: TRBJ2-7; abundance: .; v_gene: TRBV19
CDR3nt: TGTGCCAGCAGTGGGGGCAGGGGTCGTAGCACAGATACGCAGTATTTT; CDR3aa: CASSGGRGRSTDTQYF; d_gene: .; j_gene: TRBJ2-3; abundance: .; v_gene: TRBV25-1
CDR3nt: TGTGCCAGTAGTCTTCGCCCGCCGGGACAGGGGATCCACGAGCAGTACTTC; CDR3aa: CASSLRPPGQGIHEQYF; d_gene: TRBD1; j_gene: TRBJ2-7; abundance: .; v_gene: TRBV19
CDR3nt: TGTGCCAGCAGTTCTACAGGACTGAACACTGAAGCTTTCTTT; CDR3aa: CASSSTGLNTEAFF; d_gene: .; j_gene: TRBJ1-1; abundance: .; v_gene: TRBV28
CDR3nt: TGTGCCAGCAGCTCCGGCACAGATACGCAGTATTTT; CDR3aa: CASSSGTDTQYF; d_gene: .; j_gene: TRBJ2-3; abundance: .; v_gene: TRBV7-9
CDR3nt: TGTGCCAGTAGTAAAACGACTAGCGGGGGATACGAGCAGTACTTC; CDR3aa: CASSKTTSGGYEQYF; d_gene: TRBD2; j_gene: TRBJ2-7; abundance: .; v_gene: TRBV19
CDR3nt: TGTGCCAGCAGAACCGGCCCCCTTCTAGGGGGCACAGATACGCAGTATTTT; CDR3aa: CASRTGPLLGGTDTQYF; d_gene: .; j_gene: TRBJ2-3; abundance: .; v_gene: TRBV7-9
CDR3nt: TGTGCCACCAGTGATTCGCGGGGGGTCTGGCAGCCCCAGCATTTT; CDR3aa: CATSDSRGVWQPQHF; d_gene: .; j_gene: TRBJ1-5; abundance: .; v_gene: TRBV24-1
CDR3nt: TGTGCCAGCTCACCGACCGGGACACCATACGAGCAGTACTTC; CDR3aa: CASSPTGTPYEQYF; d_gene: .; j_gene: TRBJ2-7; abundance: .; v_gene: TRBV18